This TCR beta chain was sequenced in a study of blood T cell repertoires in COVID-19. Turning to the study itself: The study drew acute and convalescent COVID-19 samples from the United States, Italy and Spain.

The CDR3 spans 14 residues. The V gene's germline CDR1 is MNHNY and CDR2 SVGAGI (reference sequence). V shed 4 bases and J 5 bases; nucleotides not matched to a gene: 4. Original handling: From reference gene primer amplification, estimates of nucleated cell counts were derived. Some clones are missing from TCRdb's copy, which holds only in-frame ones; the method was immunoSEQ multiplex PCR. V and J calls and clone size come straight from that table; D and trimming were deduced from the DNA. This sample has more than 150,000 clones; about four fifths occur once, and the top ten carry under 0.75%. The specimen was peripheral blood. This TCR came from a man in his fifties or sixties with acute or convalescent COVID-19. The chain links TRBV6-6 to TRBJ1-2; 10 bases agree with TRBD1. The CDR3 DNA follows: TGTGCCAGCAGTTTCCGGGACAGGGGTTATGGCTACACCTTC. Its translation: CASSFRDRGYGYTF.